Listed below are T cell receptor beta chains from one sample, sequenced in a study of blood T cell repertoires in COVID-19. Sequencing was performed with immunoSEQ multiplex PCR; in TCRdb, only in-frame clones are kept and a portion is missing. The table includes about 480,000 clones, 85% to 90% detected once. Sequences were obtained from PBMCs or T cells enriched from blood (not recorded which). The source is a woman between 35 and 50 years old who had recovered from COVID-19. Both conserved end residues are part of each CDR3.

TRBV29-1	TRBJ2-7	CSVRVGSRPSYEQYF
TRBV2	TRBJ2-7	CASRVMSPGNYEQYF
TRBV5-1	TRBJ2-7	CASSSRPGTGDEQYF
TRBV9	TRBJ2-2	CASSDPPWAANTGELFF
TRBV3-1/TRBV3-2	TRBJ2-1	CASSTTGSTYNEQFF
TRBV5-1	TRBJ1-6	CASSSYSGETNSPLHF
TRBV4-2	TRBJ1-6	CASSLFRQDDNSPLHF
TRBV4-3	TRBJ1-2	CASSPSTAMNGGYTF
TRBV7-9	TRBJ2-5	CASTQNQGKETQYF
TRBV10-3	TRBJ2-1	CAIRRLAGGDNEQFF
TRBV11-2	TRBJ1-1	CASSLGANTEAFF
TRBV5-6	TRBJ2-3	CASSLGLAGTDTQYF
TRBV5-1	TRBJ2-1	CASSSRLAGNYNEQFF
TRBV4-3	TRBJ1-1	CASSQATIRGITEAFF
TRBV2	TRBJ2-1	CASTPLTGGSFF
TRBV29-1	TRBJ1-1	CSVARRTEAFF
TRBV28	TRBJ2-2	CASRTSGRGVTGELFF
TRBV7-2	TRBJ1-2	CASSFRRTDSYGYTF
TRBV7-9	TRBJ2-1	CASSLTSGEFSYNEQFF
TRBV5-4	TRBJ2-3	CASSLGLGRGTDTQYF
TRBV5-1	TRBJ2-3	CASSLLSSGRDTDTQYF
TRBV5-1	TRBJ2-1	CASSPGLNNEQFF
TRBV7-9	TRBJ2-1	CASSVRGLAENEQFF
TRBV6-2/TRBV6-3	TRBJ1-6	CASSRSSYNSPLHF
TRBV7-2	TRBJ1-5	CASSLSEEPQHF
TRBV2	TRBJ1-6	CASMGGTTNSPLHF
TRBV6-2/TRBV6-3	TRBJ2-3	CASSPDYITDTQYF
TRBV5-6	TRBJ1-5	CASSLYITNQPQHF
TRBV19	TRBJ1-5	CASTAAHHWHF
TRBV14	TRBJ1-4	CATYKTGTPSTATNEKLFF
TRBV6-5	TRBJ1-2	CASSYPTRTGSYGYTF
TRBV14	TRBJ1-2	CASSQEDRVLYGYTF
TRBV16	TRBJ1-6	CASSHLSNNSPLHF
TRBV19	TRBJ2-5	CASSSRDRKTQYF
TRBV7-7	TRBJ2-2	CASSFATPGAGELFF
TRBV18	TRBJ1-1	CASSPGQGYTEAFF
TRBV25-1	TRBJ2-2	CASRGQGNTGELFF
TRBV7-2	TRBJ2-1	CASSSRQGRNHNEQFF
TRBV6-2/TRBV6-3	TRBJ1-5	CASSLPGGEQPQHF
TRBV5-1	TRBJ2-6	CASSLGYRDPGANVLTF
TRBV3-1/TRBV3-2	TRBJ1-1	CASSPGLMNTEAFF
TRBV9	TRBJ1-2	CASSPELGVGYTF
TRBV23-1	TRBJ1-3	CATCSDRVKAEGNTIYF
TRBV29-1	TRBJ2-3	CSVNKQGVSDTQYF
TRBV24-1	TRBJ1-2	CATSSDRSWGYTF
TRBV6-5	TRBJ1-3	CASSYSVMGTGNTIYF
TRBV24-1	TRBJ1-2	CATRAGDLGYTF
TRBV7-9	TRBJ1-2	CASTPGDRPLYTF
TRBV11-2	TRBJ2-1	CASSFRISLAPFF
TRBV11-2	TRBJ1-2	CASSLDSRDGYTF
TRBV2	TRBJ1-1	CASRRTGENTEAFF
TRBV11-3	TRBJ2-1	CASSLLGGAGNEQFF
TRBV19	TRBJ1-1	CASSPLEGLNTEAFF
TRBV29-1	TRBJ2-7	CSAINRGQGYEQYF
TRBV5-1	TRBJ1-1	CASSSGQGSEAFF